This T cell receptor (beta chain) appears in the sequencing data of a study of shared clonotypes between healthy human individuals. The CDR3 loop spans 15 amino acids. V lost 4 bases, J lost 8 bases, and 10 bases stayed unmatched. Germline CDR1 is SGHRS and CDR2 is YFSETQ. With respect to this clone: The antigen is undetermined.

Study results and caveats: At large depth, rarefaction still showed sorted-subset sequencing to be incomplete. Blood was the sole source, and tissue repertoires probably differ.

Replicate PCRs from sorted subsets contained roughly 200 ng DNA, which is around 30,000 T cell genomes. Authors' data handling: Without quality scores, immunoSEQ junctional reads could not be filtered like full-length reads. Data came from immunoSEQ multiplex PCR; TCRdb stores just in-frame clones and leaves some out. The DNA was the basis for D and trimming; V, J and clone size are from that table. The table records over a million clones, 95% to 99% of them present only once. Material for sequencing was naive CD4+ T cells sorted from blood. Subset described: CD45RA+ positively selected. The clonotype comes from a man under 40 in good health. The chain joins TRBV5-1 to TRBJ2-1; 9 nucleotides align to TRBD2. CDR3 residues: CASSQTWTSVHEQFF. The CDR3 DNA is TGCGCCAGCAGCCAGACATGGACTAGCGTTCATGAGCAGTTCTTC.